The clone carrying this T cell receptor beta chain was detected a few times. The target antigen is unknown. Investigators reverse transcribed all isolated RNA, so they sequenced expressed TCRB transcripts. Measured with immunoSEQ multiplex PCR; TCRdb has only the in-frame clones, and not every one. The sample carries around 710,000 clones, around an eighth recorded once. This record comes from a study of beta chain features in type 1 diabetes. Findings and caveats of the study: Moderately but significantly shorter TCRB CDR3s were found in Type 1 diabetes patients in all four CD4+ subsets.

J gave up 10 bases and V 1 base, and 4 bases lay outside the gene matches. From germline, CDR1 is SGHDT and CDR2 YYEEEE. The CDR3 has 13 residues. The chain recombines TRBV5-6 with TRBJ1-4; TRBD1 matches at 7 bases. The specimen was naive CD4+ T cells from blood. The origin of this receptor is a man in his thirties or forties with type 1 diabetes. The DNA of the CDR3 is TGTGCCAGCAGCTTGTCAGGGGGAGGAAAACTGTTTTTT. Its translation: CASSLSGGGKLFF.